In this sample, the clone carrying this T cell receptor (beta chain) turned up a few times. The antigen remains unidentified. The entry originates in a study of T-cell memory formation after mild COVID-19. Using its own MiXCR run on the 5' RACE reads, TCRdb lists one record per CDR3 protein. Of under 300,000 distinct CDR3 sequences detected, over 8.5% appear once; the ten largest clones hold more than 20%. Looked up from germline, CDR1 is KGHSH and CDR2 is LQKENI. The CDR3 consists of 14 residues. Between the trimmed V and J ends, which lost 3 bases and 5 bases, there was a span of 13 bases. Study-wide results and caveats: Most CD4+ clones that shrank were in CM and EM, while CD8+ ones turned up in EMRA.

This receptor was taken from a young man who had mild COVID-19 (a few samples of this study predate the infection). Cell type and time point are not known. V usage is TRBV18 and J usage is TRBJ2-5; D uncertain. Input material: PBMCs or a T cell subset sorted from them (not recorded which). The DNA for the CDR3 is TGTGCCAGCTCACCCTCCTACCGGCGGGAGACCCAGTACTTC. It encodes CASSPSYRRETQYF.